This TCR beta chain was recovered during a study of Graves' ophthalmopathy and Graves' hyperthyroidism. Scientists amplified the TCR beta CDR3 regions from RNA transcripts. HTBI primers were employed in first-round RT-PCR, then a second-round multiplex PCR followed. MiXCR, applied by TCRdb to the multiplex PCR reads, yields one record per CDR3 protein. The table has some 240,000 distinct CDR3 sequences, 45% seen once; the top ten hold about half. Notes on the study in general: The authors also found most expanded thyroid clonotypes above 0.001 frequency in blood.

The germline gives CDR1 WNHNN, CDR2 SYGVQD (reference sequence). CDR3 length: 16 residues. V was cut by 3 bases and J by 0 bases, with 14 bases left in between. Concerning this clonotype itself: Its antigen is not identified.

Ophthalmopathy in the donors was of moderate-to-severe activity, with CAS ≥3, NOSPECS ≥4 and duration under 3 months. PBMCs were density-gradient isolated from roughly 10 ml fresh blood. This chain connects TRBV10-1 to TRBJ1-1, with D perhaps matching TRBD1 (6 bases). The receptor was isolated from an adult man with Graves' ophthalmopathy. Material: peripheral blood. The DNA of the CDR3 is TGCGCCAGCAGTGAAGTTTGGACAGCCCTGAACACTGAAGCTTTCTTT. This encodes CASSEVWTALNTEAFF.